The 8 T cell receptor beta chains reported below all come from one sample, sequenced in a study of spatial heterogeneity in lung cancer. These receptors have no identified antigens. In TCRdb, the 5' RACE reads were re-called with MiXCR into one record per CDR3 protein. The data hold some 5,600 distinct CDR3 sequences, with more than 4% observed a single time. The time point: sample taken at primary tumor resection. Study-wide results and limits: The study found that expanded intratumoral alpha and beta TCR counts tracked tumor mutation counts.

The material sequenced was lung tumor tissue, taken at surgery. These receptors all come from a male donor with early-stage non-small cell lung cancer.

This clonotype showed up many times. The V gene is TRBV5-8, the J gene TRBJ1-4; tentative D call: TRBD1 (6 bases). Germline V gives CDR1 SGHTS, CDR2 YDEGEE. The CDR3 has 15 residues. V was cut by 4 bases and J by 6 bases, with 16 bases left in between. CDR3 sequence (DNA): TGTGCCAGCAGCGCCGGACAGTCGACTGATGAAAAACTGTTTTTT. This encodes CASSAGQSTDEKLFF.

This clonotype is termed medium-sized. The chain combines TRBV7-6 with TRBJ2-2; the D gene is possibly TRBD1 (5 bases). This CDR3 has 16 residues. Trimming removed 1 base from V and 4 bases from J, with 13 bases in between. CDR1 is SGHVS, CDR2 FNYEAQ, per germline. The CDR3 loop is CASSLVVGEGTGELFF. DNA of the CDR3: TGTGCCAGCAGCTTAGTAGTAGGGGAAGGCACCGGGGAGCTGTTTTTT.

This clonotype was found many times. In DNA form, the CDR3 reads TGTGCCAGCAGCCGAGCGGGAGGGCAAGAGACCCAGTACTTC. The encoded protein is CASSRAGGQETQYF. The J gene is TRBJ2-5, the V gene TRBV5-4; TRBD2 matches 10 bases. The CDR3 length is 14 residues. V was pared by 4 bases and J by 2 bases, with 2 bases of the junction left unmatched. Germline CDR1 and CDR2: SGHNT and YYREEE (reference sequence). The full variable domain, completed using reference TRBV5-4 and TRBJ2-5, is ETGVTQSPTHLIKTRGQQVTLRCSSQSGHNTVSWYQQALGQGPQFIFQYYREEENGRGNFPPRFSGLQFPNYSSELNVNALELDDSALYLCASSRAGGQETQYFGPGTRLLVL.

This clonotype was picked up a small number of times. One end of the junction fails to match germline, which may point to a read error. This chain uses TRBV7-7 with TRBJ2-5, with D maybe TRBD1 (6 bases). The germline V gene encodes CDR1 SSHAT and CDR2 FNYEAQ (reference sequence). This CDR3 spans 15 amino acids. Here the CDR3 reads CASSPAPGTIGTQYF. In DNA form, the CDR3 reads TGTGCTAGCAGCCCGGCCCCGGGGACAATAGGAACCCAGTACTTC.

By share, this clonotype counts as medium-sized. CDR3 DNA: TGTGCCAGCAGCTTACGGGATGAAATAGATGAAAAACTGTTTTTT. It encodes CASSLRDEIDEKLFF. The rearrangement links TRBV11-1 to TRBJ1-4; D is unclear. This CDR3 contains 15 residues. V was trimmed by 2 bases and J by 6 bases, leaving 13 bases between them. Germline-derived CDR1 and CDR2 are SGHAT and FQDESV (reference sequence).

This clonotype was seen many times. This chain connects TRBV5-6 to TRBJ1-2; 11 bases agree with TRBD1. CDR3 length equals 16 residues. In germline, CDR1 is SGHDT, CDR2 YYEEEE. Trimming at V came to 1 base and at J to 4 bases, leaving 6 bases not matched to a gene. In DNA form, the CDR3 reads TGTGCCAGCAGCTTGTTCGGGACAGGGGGAATCTATGGCTACACCTTC. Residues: CASSLFGTGGIYGYTF.

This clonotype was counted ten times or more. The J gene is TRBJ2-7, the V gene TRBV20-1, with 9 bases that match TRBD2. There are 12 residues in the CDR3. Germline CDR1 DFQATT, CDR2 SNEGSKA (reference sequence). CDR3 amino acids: CSVSGSPYEQYF. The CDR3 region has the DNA TGCAGCGTTAGCGGGAGCCCCTACGAGCAGTACTTC.

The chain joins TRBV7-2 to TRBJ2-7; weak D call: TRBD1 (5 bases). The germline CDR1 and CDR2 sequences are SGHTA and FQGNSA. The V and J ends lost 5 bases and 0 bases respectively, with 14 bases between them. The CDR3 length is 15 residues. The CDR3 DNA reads TGTGCCAGCAGCCCCCTCCGGACAAGCTCCTACGAGCAGTACTTC. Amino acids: CASSPLRTSSYEQYF.